The clone carrying this T cell receptor beta chain occurred once. Its antigen is not known. The CDR3 loop spans 16 amino acids. Germline CDR1 reads ENHRY; CDR2 reads SYGVKD. V shed 2 bases and J 5 bases; nucleotides not matched to a gene: 9. This sample stems from a study of OX40 agonist ivuxolimab in advanced cancers. For the study at large: Ivuxolimab was delivered to patients intravenously every 2 weeks at doses spanning 0.01 to 10 mg/kg. Study-level findings and limits: Antigen specificity of clonally expanded peripheral T cells was not established. Expanded clones belonging to CD8+ T cells outnumbered, on average, those of CD4+. There was clonal expansion of CD4+ and CD8+ blood T cells by week 6 at 0.1 to 3.0 mg/kg.

Sequenced by immunoSEQ multiplex PCR; TCRdb stores in-frame clones only, minus some. Altogether around 75,000 clones are present, 70% to 90% being singletons, with the ten largest covering about 9%. This sequence originates from an adult with an advanced solid tumor such as melanoma, head and neck, liver or kidney cancer. Source: CD4+ or CD8+ T cells sorted from blood, taken in a trial of the OX40 agonist ivuxolimab. The rearrangement joins TRBV10-3 to TRBJ2-7, with TRBD1 matching 10 bases. DNA of the CDR3: TGTGCCATCAGTGAGACTCCGGGACAGGGGCCGCACGAGCAGTACTTC. It is translated as CAISETPGQGPHEQYF.